This TCR beta chain emerged from a study of blood T cell repertoires in COVID-19. This CDR3 contains 14 residues. Germline V gives CDR1 SNHLY, CDR2 FYNNEI. The ends were cut back, 6 bases at V and 5 bases at J, with 13 bases in the middle. Source study methods: Nucleated cell number was recorded as an estimate derived from reference gene primer amplification. The data were produced by immunoSEQ multiplex PCR, yet TCRdb's version contains in-frame clones alone and is incomplete. For V, J and clone size, that table is used; D and trimming come from the DNA. The sample records about 69,000 clones, approximately 86% being singletons.

The material sequenced was peripheral blood. The genes are TRBV2 and TRBJ1-4; D is perhaps TRBD1 (5 bases). The clonotype was recovered from a middle-aged man with COVID-19, enrolled during active disease. The CDR3 DNA is TGTGCCAGCAGAGAGACAGCAATGAATGAAAAACTGTTTTTT. It specifies CASRETAMNEKLFF.